These T cell receptor beta chains were read from a single sample in a study of OX40 agonist ivuxolimab in advanced cancers. TCRdb's copy holds only in-frame clones and misses some; the assay was immunoSEQ multiplex PCR. The sample shows tens of thousands of clones, 65% to 85% of them seen only once. Material: CD4+ or CD8+ T cells sorted from blood, obtained in a trial of the OX40 agonist ivuxolimab. These receptors originate from an adult with an advanced solid tumor such as melanoma, head and neck, liver or kidney cancer. CDR3s include the opening cysteine and the closing phenylalanine or tryptophan. A D gene is named only where the DNA matches it firmly. Expanded clones get a size class; other rows say once, few or many, or leave the size out.

>TRBJ2-5|TRBV5-1|NA|NA
CASSLGDRREETQYF
>TRBJ2-1|TRBV19|NA|NA
CATAQRRQGTYNEQFF
>TRBJ1-3|TRBV19|NA|NA
CASRPDSSGNTIYF
>TRBJ2-7|TRBV6-5|NA|NA
CASSKPGLEQYF
>TRBJ1-2|TRBV28|TRBD1|NA
CASSLDRGRSYGYTF
>TRBJ2-7|TRBV7-9|NA|once
CASSLDTGFMGEGAYEQYF
>TRBJ2-3|TRBV4-2|NA|NA
CASSQARVYTDTQYF
>TRBJ2-1|TRBV7-9|NA|NA
CASSQELLGPLSHEQFF
>TRBJ2-3|TRBV18|TRBD2|NA
CASSLGLAGDTQYF
>TRBJ1-1|TRBV18|NA|NA
CASSPQGTGNTEAFF
>TRBJ1-2|TRBV5-1|TRBD1|NA
CASNQGQAGYGYTF
>TRBJ1-1|TRBV10-3|NA|NA
CAISHPGQEAFF
>TRBJ2-5|TRBV19|NA|NA
CASSMRDRSPLETQYF
>TRBJ1-2|TRBV20-1|NA|NA
CSASRVKGYTF
>TRBJ1-1|TRBV6-4|NA|NA
CASSDSQNTEAFF
>TRBJ1-6|TRBV5-1|NA|NA
CASSLDSSYNSPLHF